Below, 14 T cell receptor beta chains from the same sample are listed, as sequenced in a study of T-cell reconstitution after alpha-beta-depleted transplantation in children. Molecular barcoding with unique molecular identifiers was used for the TCRbeta library. From the PCR reads, TCRdb called clonotypes with MiXCR, one entry per CDR3 protein. The repertoire holds about 360,000 distinct CDR3 sequences, with approximately 12% as singletons. The sequencing here drew on PBMCs, taken from the stem cell graft. All receptors derive from a human donor who donated a stem cell graft to a child with Fanconi anemia.

This clonotype has ten or more counts. The gene calls are TRBV13 and TRBJ1-1; TRBD1 matches 7 bases. The V and J ends lost 4 bases and 1 base, in that order; junction bases with no gene match: 6. This CDR3 has 15 residues. Germline V gene data show CDR1 as PRHDT and CDR2 as FYEKMQ (reference sequence). The CDR3 loop reads CASSSQDRRNTEAFF. The DNA of the CDR3 is TGTGCCAGCAGCTCTCAGGACAGGCGGAACACTGAAGCTTTCTTT.

This clonotype appeared a few times. J is TRBJ2-7 and V is TRBV3-1; 9 bases fit TRBD2. Germline trimming cut 3 bases from V and 7 bases from J; bases unmatched to any gene: 4. The germline V gene encodes CDR1 LGHDT and CDR2 YNNKEL (reference sequence). There are 13 residues in the CDR3. The DNA of the CDR3 is TGTGCCAGCAGCCAGGTCGCGGGGGGGGAGCAGTACTTC. Translation: CASSQVAGGEQYF.

This clonotype showed up many times. The gene calls are TRBV5-1 and TRBJ1-1, with no clear D. This CDR3 spans 15 amino acids. Looked up from germline, CDR1 is SGHRS and CDR2 is YFSETQ. The V end was cut by 1 base, the J end by 2 bases, with 12 bases between. CDR3 coding DNA: TGCGCCAGCAGCTTGAGGGAGAACCTTAACACTGAAGCTTTCTTT. It translates to CASSLRENLNTEAFF. Together with reference TRBV5-1 and TRBJ1-1, the CDR3 gives the full variable domain: KAGVTQTPRYLIKTRGQQVTLSCSPISGHRSVSWYQQTPGQGLQFLFEYFSETQRNKGNFPGRFSGRQFSNSRSEMNVSTLELGDSALYLCASSLRENLNTEAFFGQGTRLTVV.

This clonotype was counted ten times or more. This chain joins TRBV20-1 and TRBJ2-3; 8 nucleotides agree with TRBD1. Trimming removed 0 bases from V and 2 bases from J; junction bases left unmatched: 7. Germline CDR1 and CDR2: DFQATT and SNEGSKA (reference sequence). The CDR3 is made up of 16 amino acids. The CDR3 coding sequence is TGCAGTGCTAGAGATTCGACAGGGGTTGTCACAGATACGCAGTATTTT. Protein product: CSARDSTGVVTDTQYF.

V and J are TRBV7-2 and TRBJ2-1; TRBD1 matches at 7 bases. The CDR3 has 15 residues. V shed 4 bases and J 2 bases; nucleotides not matched to a gene: 5. In germline, CDR1 is SGHTA, CDR2 FQGNSA. DNA of the CDR3: TGTGCCAGCAGCTACCGGACAGGCCCCTACAATGAGCAGTTCTTC. As protein: CASSYRTGPYNEQFF.

Points on this clonotype: A junction end diverges from the germline sequence, so it may reflect a read error. J is TRBJ1-1 and V is TRBV7-9; D is perhaps TRBD1 (6 bases). Germline values: CDR1 SEHNR, CDR2 FQNEAQ (reference sequence). The CDR3 sequence is 14 residues long. CDR3 residues: CASSVGGRNAEAFF. CDR3 DNA: TGTGCCAGCAGCGTCGGGGGCAGGAACGCTGAAGCTTTCTTT.

CDR3 region: CASSAKVPGELFF. CDR3 in DNA: TGTGCCAGCAGTGCGAAGGTCCCCGGGGAGCTGTTTTTT. V and J are TRBV2 and TRBJ2-2; D uncertain. V was pared by 4 bases and J by 6 bases, with 9 bases between. This CDR3 has 13 residues. The germline CDR1 and CDR2 sequences are SNHLY and FYNNEI.

This clonotype showed up just once. This chain uses TRBV5-4 with TRBJ2-2; no reliable D call. The CDR3 spans 15 residues. The germline CDR1 and CDR2 sequences are SGHNT and YYREEE (reference sequence). V dropped 2 bases and J dropped 0 bases, with 8 bases sitting between them. CDR3 sequence: CASSFRLPNTGELFF. The CDR3 region has the DNA TGTGCCAGCAGCTTCCGACTGCCGAACACCGGGGAGCTGTTTTTT.

This clonotype has at least ten counts. One end of the junction does not line up with germline, which may come from a read error. The chain is built from TRBV5-1 and TRBJ1-1; D gene ambiguous. The CDR3 spans 13 residues. CDR1 and CDR2 (germline): SGHRS, YFSETQ. The CDR3 DNA reads TGTGCCAGCAGTTTAGGGATAAACACTGAAGCTTTCTTT. It yields the protein CASSLGINTEAFF.

Ten or more counts support this clonotype. The V gene is TRBV7-8, the J gene TRBJ2-5; TRBD1 aligns across 7 bases. The CDR3 consists of 13 residues. The germline CDR1 and CDR2 sequences are SGHVS and FQNEAQ. The J segment lost 1 base and the V segment lost 6 bases, leaving 2 bases of the junction unmatched. The CDR3 loop reads CASRSGGQETQYF. In DNA form, the CDR3 reads TGTGCCAGCAGGTCAGGGGGCCAAGAGACCCAGTACTTC.

The chain uses TRBV9 and TRBJ1-4; D not resolved. V dropped 0 bases and J dropped 4 bases, with 7 bases sitting between them. CDR3 size: 14 residues. In germline, CDR1 is SGDLS, CDR2 YYNGEE. This CDR3 is CASSVGAGNEKLFF. CDR3 nucleotide sequence: TGTGCCAGCAGCGTAGGGGCGGGTAATGAAAAACTGTTTTTT.

This clonotype was observed a few times. This chain uses TRBV7-2 with TRBJ1-6; D uncertain. V lost 5 bases to trimming and J lost 7 bases, with 15 bases between them. The germline V gene has CDR1 SGHTA and CDR2 FQGNSA. The CDR3 contains 15 residues. CDR3 nucleotide sequence: TGTGCCAGCAGCCGCGGAGGCAGTCGCAATTCACCCCTCCACTTT. Translation: CASSRGGSRNSPLHF.

This clonotype was seen repeatedly, ten times or more. The genes are TRBV29-1 and TRBJ1-3, with TRBD1 matching over 10 bases. V trimming: 3 bases; J trimming: 7 bases; junction bases outside the gene matches: 6. This CDR3 is built from 14 residues. CDR1 SQVTM and CDR2 ANQGSEA come from the germline V gene. CDR3 residues: CSVDVSGQGNTIYF. The CDR3 DNA reads TGCAGCGTTGACGTTTCGGGACAGGGGAACACCATATATTTT.

In DNA form, the CDR3 reads TGCGCCAGCAGCCTAGGAGCAGGGGGCTTGAATTCACCCCTCCACTTT. Translated, it gives CASSLGAGGLNSPLHF. This chain uses TRBV4-3 with TRBJ1-6; TRBD1 aligns across 8 bases. The CDR3 spans 16 residues. V lost 4 bases and J lost 7; bases outside the gene matches: 9. From germline, CDR1 is LGHNA and CDR2 YSLEER.